Sequencing of this T cell receptor (beta chain) was carried out in a study of T cell responses to AZD1222 COVID-19 vaccine. Study background: Second doses at about 4 or about 12 weeks were pooled. Findings and limits, study-wide: A reported finding is that nearly half of spike-specific TCRs target unmutated variant regions. White British donors predominated, females outnumbered males, and clonal diversity was possibly underestimated. Only a handful of individuals given AZD1222 were seropositive at baseline.

V was cut by 4 bases and J by 4 bases, with 9 bases left in between. This CDR3 contains 13 residues. In germline, CDR1 is SGHDT, CDR2 YYEEEE. Points on this clone: The antigen is not known.

Libraries were prepared by immunoSEQ multiplex PCR; TCRdb keeps only in-frame clonotypes and omits some of them. In the table there are about 180,000 clones, roughly nine tenths of which are singletons. This clonotype was sampled from an adult in good health. This chain links TRBV5-6 with TRBJ1-3, with D hard to call. The material was peripheral blood, obtained on day 0 of AZD1222 vaccination. DNA for the CDR3: TGTGCCAGCAGCCTAGGACGGGGAAACACCATATATTTT. Translated: CASSLGRGNTIYF.